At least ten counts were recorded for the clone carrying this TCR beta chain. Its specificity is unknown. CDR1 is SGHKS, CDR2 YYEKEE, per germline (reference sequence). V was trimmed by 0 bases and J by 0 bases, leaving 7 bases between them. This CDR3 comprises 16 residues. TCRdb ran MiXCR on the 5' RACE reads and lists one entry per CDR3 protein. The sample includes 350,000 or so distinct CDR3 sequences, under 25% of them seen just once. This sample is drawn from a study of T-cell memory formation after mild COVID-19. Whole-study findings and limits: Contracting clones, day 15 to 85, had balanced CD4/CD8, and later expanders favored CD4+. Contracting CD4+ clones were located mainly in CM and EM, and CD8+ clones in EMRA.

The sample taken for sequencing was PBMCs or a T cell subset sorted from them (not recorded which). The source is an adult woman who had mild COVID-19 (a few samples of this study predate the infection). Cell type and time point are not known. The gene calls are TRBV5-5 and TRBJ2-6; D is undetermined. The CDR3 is CASSLDGYSGANVLTF. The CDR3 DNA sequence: TGTGCCAGCAGCTTGGATGGGTACTCTGGGGCCAACGTCCTGACTTTC.